Below, 32 T cell receptor beta chains from the same sample are listed, as sequenced in a study of metastatic and nonmetastatic thyroid tumors. Each patient went into thyroid surgery without having received any treatment. From the PCR reads, TCRdb re-called clones with MiXCR. The sample has about 10,000 clones; 25% to 35% are singletons. The sample comprised tumor tissue. These receptors were collected from a female donor with papillary thyroid cancer or a benign thyroid nodule (not recorded which). Some clones in this sample may be carry-over from other donors' samples.

The V and J genes are TRBV20-1 and TRBJ1-1, with D maybe TRBD1 (5 bases). V lost 5 bases and J 9 bases, leaving 16 bases between the germline ends. Germline CDR1 reads DFQATT; CDR2 reads SNEGSKA (reference sequence). The CDR3 has 12 residues. The DNA of the CDR3 is TGCAGTGCTCTCTGGGTTAGGGGCCAAGCTTTCTTT. Translating it yields CSALWVRGQAFF.

This clone has a handful of counts. The gene calls are TRBV6-2 or TRBV6-3 and TRBJ1-2; D is ambiguous. The CDR3 has 12 residues. Germline CDR1 reads MNHEY; CDR2 reads SVGEGT. The V gene lost 4 bases and the J gene lost 2 bases, with 5 bases spanning the gap. The CDR3 DNA follows: TGTGCCAGCAGTTTGGCCAACTATGGCTACACCTTC. Translation: CASSLANYGYTF.

By share, this clone ranks as medium-sized. This specimen includes other DNA sequences encoding the same CDR3. The chain uses TRBV19 and TRBJ2-5, with 7 bases lining up with TRBD1. After removal of 7 bases from V and 3 bases from J, the junction contained 8 bases not matched to a gene. The length of the CDR3 is 14 residues. Germline CDR1 reads LNHDA; CDR2 reads SQIVND (reference sequence). Written as DNA, the CDR3 is TGTGCCAGTACCTTGACAGGGCGGGAAGAGACCCAGTACTTC. This codes for CASTLTGREETQYF.

V and J are TRBV5-1 and TRBJ1-1; D perhaps matches TRBD1 (5 bases). The CDR3 has 12 amino acids. Germline loops: CDR1 SGHRS, CDR2 YFSETQ. Trimming removed 4 bases from V and 5 bases from J, with 9 bases in between. CDR3 sequence: CASSKGLTEAFF. The CDR3 region has the DNA TGCGCCAGCAGCAAGGGACTTACTGAAGCTTTCTTT.

By proportion, this clone is medium-sized (0.01 to 0.1%). This chain connects TRBV4-1 to TRBJ1-5, with a possible D match to TRBD1 (5 bases). This CDR3 has 16 amino acids. V shed 1 base and J shed 5 bases, with 15 bases lying between them. The germline V gene has CDR1 MGHRA and CDR2 YSYEKL. CDR3 in amino acids: CASSQGLTERDQPQHF. CDR3 nucleotides: TGCGCCAGCAGCCAAGGACTGACAGAACGGGATCAGCCCCAGCATTTT.

This clone was seen once. The junction does not match germline at one end; this may be a read error. V and J are TRBV11-1 and TRBJ2-3; 9 bases map to TRBD2. Germline CDR1 SGHAT, CDR2 FQDESV (reference sequence). CDR3 size: 19 residues. CDR3 nucleotide sequence: TGTGCCAGCAGCTTAGCCCGGACTAGCGTGAGGGCCAGGACAGATACTCAGTATTTT. Protein: CASSLARTSVRARTDTQYF.

By frequency in the sample, this clone is medium-sized. The rearrangement uses TRBV29-1 and TRBJ1-2; 7 bases line up with TRBD1. J lost 2 bases, V lost 7 bases, and 4 bases had no gene match. CDR1 is SQVTM and CDR2 is ANQGSEA in the germline V gene. CDR3 length: 12 amino acids. CDR3 DNA: TGCAGCGGCCGGGACAGCAACTATGGCTACACCTTC. Translating gives CSGRDSNYGYTF.

This clone counts as medium-sized. This rearrangement joins TRBV19 to TRBJ2-7, with TRBD2 matching over 9 bases. V shed 4 bases, J shed 2 bases, and the junction held 6 bases outside the gene matches. Germline lookup yields CDR1 LNHDA and CDR2 SQIVND (reference sequence). The CDR3 loop spans 15 amino acids. The CDR3 DNA reads as TGTGCCAGTAGTACGGGACTAGCATTGCCCTACGAGCAGTACTTC. Translation gives CASSTGLALPYEQYF. Full variable domain (outside the CDR3, taken from reference TRBV19 and TRBJ2-7): DGGITQSPKYLFRKEGQNVTLSCEQNLNHDAMYWYRQDPGQGLRLIYYSQIVNDFQKGDIAEGYSVSREKKESFPLTVTSAQKNPTAFYLCASSTGLALPYEQYFGPGTRLTVT.

V usage is TRBV6-5 and J usage is TRBJ1-4, with a weak D call TRBD1 (5 bases). Looked up from germline, CDR1 is MNHEY and CDR2 is SVGAGI. V lost 0 bases to trimming and J lost 15 bases, with 14 bases between them. CDR3 length: 13 residues. The CDR3 DNA reads TGTGCCAGCAGTTACTCGCCGACAGAATCGGTGTTTTTT. Translation gives CASSYSPTESVFF.

The chain combines TRBV10-3 with TRBJ1-2; D not resolved. Germline V gives CDR1 ENHRY, CDR2 SYGVKD. The CDR3 loop spans 14 amino acids. The V end lost 6 bases, the J end lost 4 bases, and 15 bases lay between the germline ends. This CDR3 is CAISLRSPSYGYTF. CDR3 in DNA: TGTGCCATCAGCCTCCGCAGTCCCTCCTATGGCTACACCTTC.

The J gene is TRBJ1-2, the V gene TRBV7-2; 7 bases map to TRBD1. CDR1 and CDR2 from the germline V gene are SGHTA and FQGNSA. V was clipped by 5 bases and J by 4 bases; unmatched bases: 10. CDR3 length: 15 residues. The CDR3 bases are TGTGCCAGCAGCCAACGGGGAGGGGGCGGCTATGGCTACACCTTC. Its protein product is CASSQRGGGGYGYTF.

This sequence joins TRBV29-1 and TRBJ2-7, with 9 positions matching TRBD1. After removal of 2 bases from V and 1 base from J, the junction contained 6 bases not matched to a gene. The germline V gene has CDR1 SQVTM and CDR2 ANQGSEA. The CDR3 length is 15 residues. The CDR3 loop is CSVEFPGQGSYEQYF. The DNA for the CDR3 is TGCAGCGTTGAATTTCCGGGACAGGGATCCTACGAGCAGTACTTC.

In this sample, this clone is medium-sized. CDR3 loop: CASSVEVGQETQYF. CDR3 nucleotide sequence: TGTGCCAGCAGCGTAGAAGTGGGTCAAGAGACCCAGTACTTC. The rearrangement uses TRBV9 and TRBJ2-5; D gene unclear. Germline V gives CDR1 SGDLS, CDR2 YYNGEE. The CDR3 extends over 14 amino acids. V gave up 0 bases and J gave up 2 bases, with 8 bases separating them.

The V and J genes are TRBV11-2 and TRBJ1-6; D ambiguous. Between the trimmed V and J ends, which lost 5 bases and 8 bases, there was a span of 19 bases. The CDR3 is 16 residues long. Germline loops: CDR1 SGHAT, CDR2 FQNNGV. CDR3 bases: TGTGCCAGCAGCCCCTCTCAGAGGGCGCGGGATTCACCCCTCCACTTT. Translating gives CASSPSQRARDSPLHF.

This clone appeared a few times. The chain employs TRBV30 and TRBJ2-7; no reliable D call. The CDR3 covers 14 residues. Trimming pared 0 bases from V and 0 bases from J, leaving 9 bases between. Germline V gene data show CDR1 as GTSNPN and CDR2 as SVGIG (reference sequence). CDR3 DNA: TGTGCCTGGAGTGTGGGCAGGAGCTCCTACGAGCAGTACTTC. The encoded protein is CAWSVGRSSYEQYF.

The chain uses TRBV5-1 and TRBJ1-2; D is unresolved. Trimming took off 0 bases at V and 4 bases at J, with 10 bases between the two ends. Germline CDR1 SGHRS, CDR2 YFSETQ. The CDR3 spans 14 residues. The CDR3, as DNA: TGCGCCAGCAGCTTGGCCGGAGAGACCTATGGCTACACCTTC. It yields the protein CASSLAGETYGYTF.

The chain is built from TRBV20-1 and TRBJ2-7; TRBD2 matches 8 bases. Germline lookup yields CDR1 DFQATT and CDR2 SNEGSKA (reference sequence). V shed 6 bases, J shed 7 bases, and the junction held 20 bases outside the gene matches. This CDR3 has 16 residues. This chain's CDR3 is CSAPLGGGGNLGEQYF. The DNA of the CDR3 is TGCAGTGCCCCCCTCGGTGGCGGGGGGAACCTTGGGGAGCAGTACTTC.

By sample share, this clone is medium-sized. The chain uses TRBV5-5 and TRBJ2-1, with D possibly TRBD2 on 6 matching bases. Between the trimmed V and J ends, which lost 2 bases and 4 bases, there was a span of 13 bases. The CDR3 runs 15 residues. In germline, CDR1 is SGHKS, CDR2 YYEKEE (reference sequence). CDR3: CASSFFASAYNEQFF. Written as DNA, the CDR3 is TGTGCCAGCAGCTTTTTTGCTAGCGCATACAATGAGCAGTTCTTC.

This clone qualifies as medium-sized (0.01 to 0.1%). The chain joins TRBV5-1 to TRBJ2-4; 9 nucleotides match TRBD2. CDR1 is SGHRS, CDR2 YFSETQ, per germline. The CDR3 consists of 15 residues. V was pared by 7 bases and J by 5 bases, with 10 bases of the junction left unmatched. The chain's CDR3 is CASAKTSGLENIQYF. The CDR3 DNA reads as TGCGCCAGCGCCAAGACTAGCGGCCTGGAAAACATTCAGTACTTC.

This rearrangement joins TRBV4-1 to TRBJ1-2; the D gene is possibly TRBD1 (6 bases). Germline-derived CDR1 and CDR2 are MGHRA and YSYEKL. Trimming removed 0 bases at V and 8 bases at J, with 19 bases between. The CDR3 extends over 16 amino acids. The CDR3 sequence is CASSQEGGLGGAGYTF. CDR3 nucleotides: TGCGCCAGCAGCCAAGAAGGTGGGTTGGGGGGCGCCGGCTACACCTTC.

A word on this clone: Sequence at one end of the junction differs from germline and may be a read error. The genes are TRBV7-7 and TRBJ2-7, with TRBD2 identical over 13 bases. The germline V gene encodes CDR1 SSHAT and CDR2 FNYEAQ (reference sequence). CDR3 length equals 15 residues. In DNA form, the CDR3 reads TGTGCTAGCAGCATCGGACTAGCGGGAGCGGACGAGCAGTACTTC. Translating it yields CASSIGLAGADEQYF. Full variable domain (outside the CDR3, taken from reference TRBV7-7 and TRBJ2-7): GAGVSQSPRYKVTKRGQDVTLRCDPISSHATLYWYQQALGQGPEFLTYFNYEAQPDKSGLPSDRFSAERPEGSISTLTIQRTEQRDSAMYRCASSIGLAGADEQYFGPGTRLTVT.

The V and J genes are TRBV6-5 and TRBJ2-7; D is ambiguous. Per germline, CDR1 MNHEY and CDR2 SVGAGI. Trimming shortened V by 3 bases and J by 1 base, and 7 bases separated the two germline ends. The CDR3 contains 13 residues. DNA of the CDR3: TGTGCCAGCAGTTATGCAGAATCCTACGAGCAGTACTTC. Protein product: CASSYAESYEQYF.

The rearrangement uses TRBV28 and TRBJ1-2; the match to TRBD1 covers 10 bases. This CDR3 has 15 amino acids. Trimming removed 6 bases from V and 3 bases from J; junction bases left unmatched: 7. Germline CDR1 MDHEN, CDR2 SYDVKM. The CDR3 sequence is CASSPTGGIDYGYTF. The DNA for the CDR3 is TGTGCCAGCAGCCCGACAGGGGGCATCGACTATGGCTACACCTTC.

This clone is classed as medium-sized. The chain is built from TRBV6-4 and TRBJ2-1; D is unresolved. CDR3 length: 13 residues. Germline CDR1 reads MRHNA; CDR2 reads SNTAGT. V gave up 4 bases and J gave up 7 bases, with 11 bases separating them. The CDR3: CASSGNMGNEQFF. CDR3 DNA sequence: TGTGCCAGCAGTGGTAATATGGGTAATGAGCAGTTCTTC.

The rearrangement links TRBV11-2 to TRBJ1-4; no clear D. Per germline, CDR1 SGHAT and CDR2 FQNNGV. The CDR3 is made up of 15 amino acids. V gave up 2 bases and J gave up 0 bases, with 7 bases separating them. The CDR3 sequence is CASSLYFATNEKLFF. The CDR3 nucleotides are TGTGCCAGCAGCTTATATTTCGCAACTAATGAAAAACTGTTTTTT.

The rearrangement uses TRBV4-1 and TRBJ2-7, with no clear D. This CDR3 is 13 amino acids long. In germline, CDR1 is MGHRA, CDR2 YSYEKL. V lost 1 base and J 4 bases, leaving 8 bases between the germline ends. The CDR3 DNA reads as TGCGCCAGCAGCCAAGGACTGGGATACGAGCAGTACTTC. The encoded protein is CASSQGLGYEQYF.

The chain is built from TRBV30 and TRBJ1-2; no reliable D call. CDR1 is GTSNPN, CDR2 SVGIG, per germline (reference sequence). This CDR3 region has 12 residues. Trimming left V 5 bases short and J 8 bases short, with 15 bases between. The CDR3 here is CAWETGVFGYTF. CDR3 DNA: TGTGCCTGGGAGACCGGGGTTTTCGGCTACACCTTC.

J is TRBJ1-6 and V is TRBV5-1; maybe TRBD1 (5 bases). The CDR3 has 15 amino acids. Trimming left V 2 bases short and J 5 bases short, with 11 bases between. The germline V gene encodes CDR1 SGHRS and CDR2 YFSETQ. This chain's CDR3 is CASSFLGGHNSPLHF. CDR3 coding DNA: TGCGCCAGCAGCTTTCTCGGGGGTCATAATTCACCCCTCCACTTT.

Relative to its sample, this clone is medium-sized. The chain couples TRBV27 to TRBJ2-7; 7 nucleotides align to TRBD2. The length of the CDR3 is 15 residues. From germline, CDR1 is MNHEY and CDR2 SMNVEV (reference sequence). After removal of 6 bases from V and 7 bases from J, the junction contained 15 bases not matched to a gene. CDR3 loop: CASSPIAGSLSEQYF. For the CDR3, the DNA is TGTGCCAGCAGCCCTATAGCGGGCTCCTTGTCGGAGCAGTACTTC.

The rearrangement joins TRBV6-1 to TRBJ2-7; D not certain. Trimming pared 7 bases from V and 10 bases from J, leaving 11 bases between. Germline CDR1 and CDR2: MNHNS and SASEGT. The CDR3 sequence is 10 residues long. The CDR3 bases are TGTGCCAGCACCCACCTGGATCAGTACTTC. It is translated as CASTHLDQYF.

The CDR3 bases are TGCAGTGCTAGGTGGGGGCGGACTAACACTGAAGCTTTCTTT. Its protein is CSARWGRTNTEAFF. The chain is built from TRBV20-1 and TRBJ1-1; a possible D gene is TRBD1 (6 bases). The germline V gene has CDR1 DFQATT and CDR2 SNEGSKA (reference sequence). CDR3 size: 14 residues. V was pared by 3 bases and J by 2 bases, with 13 bases between.

The rearrangement joins TRBV6-5 to TRBJ1-6; no clear D. There are 17 residues in the CDR3. Germline lookup yields CDR1 MNHEY and CDR2 SVGAGI. The V and J ends lost 0 bases and 2 bases respectively, with 11 bases between them. CDR3 nucleotide sequence: TGTGCCAGCAGTTACTCCTCGGGAGGGACCTATAATTCACCCCTCCACTTT. It yields the protein CASSYSSGGTYNSPLHF.